Below are 15 T cell receptor beta chains sequenced from a single sample in a study of beta chain features in type 1 diabetes. Study-wide results and caveats: A moderate, significant TCRB CDR3 shortening appeared in type 1 diabetes across four CD4+ subsets.

Investigators reverse transcribed all isolated RNA, so they sequenced expressed TCRB transcripts. The repertoire was sequenced with immunoSEQ multiplex PCR; TCRdb's copy has only in-frame clones and lacks some. This sample has about 700,000 clones, with around an eighth found just once. No antigen has been identified for these receptors. Sequencing was done on a sample of naive CD4+ T cells from blood. All receptors derive from a man between 18 and 29 years old with type 1 diabetes.

V and J are TRBV28 and TRBJ2-7, with 7 positions matching TRBD1. This CDR3 spans 12 amino acids. Germline CDR1 MDHEN, CDR2 SYDVKM. Losses at the gene ends were 6 bases for V and 2 bases for J; bases not matched to a gene: 1. The CDR3 protein is CASRTGTYEQYF. CDR3 nucleotide sequence: TGTGCCAGCAGGACAGGGACCTACGAGCAGTACTTC.

This rearrangement joins TRBV28 to TRBJ1-4; 8 bases are shared with TRBD1. The CDR3 consists of 15 residues. Germline V gene data show CDR1 as MDHEN and CDR2 as SYDVKM. V lost 4 bases to trimming and J lost 8 bases; unmatched junction nucleotides: 9. The CDR3 bases are TGTGCCAGCAGTTCCACCGGGACAGGCCGGGAAAAACTGTTTTTT. Protein: CASSSTGTGREKLFF.

This clone has a handful of counts. The V and J genes are TRBV18 and TRBJ1-2; 7 bases are a match to TRBD1. V was clipped by 8 bases and J by 2 bases; unmatched bases: 5. CDR3 size: 13 residues. Germline-derived CDR1 and CDR2 are KGHSH and LQKENI. The CDR3 loop reads CASRDSQNYGYTF. The CDR3 nucleotides read TGTGCCAGCCGGGACAGCCAAAACTATGGCTACACCTTC.

This rearrangement joins TRBV10-3 to TRBJ1-6; 8 bases fit TRBD1. Losses at the gene ends were 2 bases for V and 6 bases for J; bases not matched to a gene: 0. This CDR3 has 14 amino acids. Germline CDR1 and CDR2: ENHRY and SYGVKD. The CDR3 DNA sequence: TGTGCCATCAGTGAGACAGGGGGTAATTCACCCCTCCACTTT. This encodes CAISETGGNSPLHF.

This clone appeared a few times. This chain joins TRBV2 and TRBJ2-2; a possible D gene is TRBD1 (6 bases). Trimming left V 2 bases short and J 4 bases short, with 8 bases between. Looked up from germline, CDR1 is SNHLY and CDR2 is FYNNEI. This CDR3 region has 14 residues. CDR3 nucleotides: TGTGCCAGCAGTGAACAGGGGCCCACCGGGGAGCTGTTTTTT. Protein sequence: CASSEQGPTGELFF.

This clone has only a few counts. The same CDR3 also results from other DNA sequences found in this sample. V is TRBV25-1 and J is TRBJ1-1; TRBD1 matches 9 bases. The CDR3 is made up of 13 amino acids. The germline V gene has CDR1 MGHDK and CDR2 SYGVNS. V was pared by 9 bases and J by 3 bases, with 5 bases of the junction left unmatched. The DNA of the CDR3 is TGTGCCAGTAGAGGACAGGGGCACACTGAAGCTTTCTTT. Encoded protein: CASRGQGHTEAFF.

V and J are TRBV14 and TRBJ2-1; 7 bases are a match to TRBD1. CDR1 and CDR2 (germline): SGHDN, FVKESK. The CDR3 is 13 amino acids. The junction had 5 bases not matched to a gene; V was cut back by 4 bases and J by 8 bases. The CDR3 spells CASSLNTGDEQFF. The CDR3 nucleotides read TGTGCCAGCAGCCTAAACACAGGGGATGAGCAGTTCTTC.

The chain joins TRBV5-1 to TRBJ2-5, with D uncertain. The V and J ends lost 4 bases and 5 bases respectively, with 15 bases between them. The CDR3 is 14 residues long. Germline loops: CDR1 SGHRS, CDR2 YFSETQ. CDR3 region: CASSPRQGGETQYF. CDR3 nucleotide sequence: TGCGCCAGCAGCCCACGCCAAGGCGGTGAGACCCAGTACTTC. Using reference TRBV5-1 and TRBJ2-5 for the parts outside the CDR3, the full variable domain is KAGVTQTPRYLIKTRGQQVTLSCSPISGHRSVSWYQQTPGQGLQFLFEYFSETQRNKGNFPGRFSGRQFSNSRSEMNVSTLELGDSALYLCASSPRQGGETQYFGPGTRLLVL.

This clone was observed a few times. The rearrangement links TRBV29-1 to TRBJ1-2; the D gene is possibly TRBD1 (5 bases). The CDR3 runs to 13 residues. V was trimmed by 0 bases and J by 8 bases, leaving 13 bases between them. Germline-derived CDR1 and CDR2 are SQVTM and ANQGSEA. In nucleotides, the CDR3 is TGCAGCGTTGAAGATGCGGGGGTCGGAGGCTACACCTTC. Translation: CSVEDAGVGGYTF.

This clone came up a few times. The rearrangement links TRBV4-1 to TRBJ2-2; a possible D gene is TRBD1 (5 bases). With 4 bases removed from V and 0 bases from J, the gap between germline ends came to 18 bases. CDR1 and CDR2 (germline): MGHRA, YSYEKL. There are 18 residues in the CDR3. The CDR3 DNA reads TGCGCCAGCAGCCCCCACGCAGGCAGGGCAGCGAACACCGGGGAGCTGTTTTTT. It translates to CASSPHAGRAANTGELFF.

This clone was counted only a few times. The chain uses TRBV28 and TRBJ1-6; a weak D match, TRBD1 (5 bases). Germline CDR1 and CDR2: MDHEN and SYDVKM. Trimming stripped 5 bases from V and 7 bases from J, with 15 bases between. This CDR3 is 15 amino acids long. CDR3 DNA: TGTGCCAGCAGTATTCGACAGACCGACAATTCACCCCTCCACTTT. This translates into CASSIRQTDNSPLHF. Variable domain in full (rest from reference TRBV28 and TRBJ1-6): DVKVTQSSRYLVKRTGEKVFLECVQDMDHENMFWYRQDPGLGLRLIYFSYDVKMKEKGDIPEGYSVSREKKERFSLILESASTNQTSMYLCASSIRQTDNSPLHFGNGTRLTVT.

Regarding this clone: The same CDR3 also results from other DNA sequences found in this sample. This rearrangement joins TRBV9 to TRBJ1-2; no definite D call. The CDR3 consists of 11 residues. Germline lookup yields CDR1 SGDLS and CDR2 YYNGEE. Trimming stripped 0 bases from V and 4 bases from J, with 1 base between. The CDR3 loop reads CASSVGYGYTF. The CDR3 nucleotides are TGTGCCAGCAGCGTAGGCTATGGCTACACCTTC.

The genes are TRBV30 and TRBJ1-4; D might be TRBD1 (5 bases). CDR1 is GTSNPN and CDR2 is SVGIG in the germline V gene (reference sequence). Trimming removed 2 bases at V and 4 bases at J, with 8 bases between. CDR3 length equals 13 residues. This chain's CDR3 is CAWSTGVNEKLFF. In nucleotides, the CDR3 is TGTGCCTGGAGTACAGGCGTTAATGAAAAACTGTTTTTT.

On this clone: The sample has other DNA sequences that encode this CDR3 too. This chain connects TRBV15 to TRBJ1-2, with D unresolved. The V end lost 0 bases, the J end lost 2 bases, and 4 bases lay between the germline ends. The CDR3 consists of 13 residues. Germline V gene lookup returns CDR1 LNHNV and CDR2 YYDKDF (reference sequence). The CDR3 sequence: CATSRDRNYGYTF. CDR3 nucleotides: TGTGCCACCAGCAGAGATCGGAACTATGGCTACACCTTC.

This clone has only a few counts. The chain links TRBV30 to TRBJ2-2; no clear D gene. Germline CDR1 and CDR2: GTSNPN and SVGIG (reference sequence). V was trimmed by 2 bases and J by 5 bases, leaving 6 bases between them. This CDR3 spans 12 amino acids. CDR3 protein: CAWSRATGELFF. DNA of the CDR3: TGTGCCTGGAGTCGTGCTACCGGGGAGCTGTTTTTT. Together with reference TRBV30 and TRBJ2-2, the CDR3 gives the full variable domain: SQTIHQWPATLVQPVGSPLSLECTVEGTSNPNLYWYRQAAGRGLQLLFYSVGIGQISSEVPQNLSASRPQDRQFILSSKKLLLSDSGFYLCAWSRATGELFFGEGSRLTVL.